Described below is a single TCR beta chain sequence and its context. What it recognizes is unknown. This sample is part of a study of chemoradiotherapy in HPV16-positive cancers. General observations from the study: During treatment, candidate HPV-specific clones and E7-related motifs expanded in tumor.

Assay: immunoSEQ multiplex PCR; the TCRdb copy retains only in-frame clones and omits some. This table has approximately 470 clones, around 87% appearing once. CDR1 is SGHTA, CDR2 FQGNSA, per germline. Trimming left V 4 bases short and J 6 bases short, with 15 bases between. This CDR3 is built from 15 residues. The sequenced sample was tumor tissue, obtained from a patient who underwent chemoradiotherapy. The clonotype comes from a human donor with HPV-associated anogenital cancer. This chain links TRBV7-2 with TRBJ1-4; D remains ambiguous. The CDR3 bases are TGTGCCAGCAGCTCCCTCTCCGGTGGGGATGAAAAACTGTTTTTT. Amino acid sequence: CASSSLSGGDEKLFF.